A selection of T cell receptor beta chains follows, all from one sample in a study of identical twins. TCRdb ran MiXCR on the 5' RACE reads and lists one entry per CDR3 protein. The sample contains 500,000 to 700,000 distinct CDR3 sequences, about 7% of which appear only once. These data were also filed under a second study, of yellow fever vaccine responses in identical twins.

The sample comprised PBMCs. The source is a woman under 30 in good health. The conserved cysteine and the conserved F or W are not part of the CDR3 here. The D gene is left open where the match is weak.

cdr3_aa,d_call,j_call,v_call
ASSLGVVGGQRNEQF,TRBD2,TRBJ2-1,TRBV7-6
ATSDPDRVQETQY,TRBD1,TRBJ2-5,TRBV24-1
ASSWSFGGFLAGVVETQY,TRBD2,TRBJ2-5,TRBV28
ASGLPPGYGYT,.,TRBJ1-2,TRBV12-5
SARTGTSYT,TRBD1,TRBJ1-2,TRBV20-1
ASSLPSGRMGNEQF,TRBD2,TRBJ2-1,TRBV12-3/TRBV12-4
SARRTGEEKLF,TRBD1,TRBJ1-4,TRBV20-1
ASNKDGAGYEQY,.,TRBJ2-7,TRBV28
ASSYSGLAGGQVGELF,TRBD2,TRBJ2-2,TRBV6-5
SARGPYTENTEAF,.,TRBJ1-1,TRBV20-1
ASLAGPSSGELF,TRBD2,TRBJ2-2,TRBV2
AISELASGASSSTDTQY,TRBD2,TRBJ2-3,TRBV10-3
ASSSGLVSEQY,TRBD2,TRBJ2-7,TRBV7-6
ASSLLQRPNTEAF,.,TRBJ1-1,TRBV27
ASSGDIPSYNEQF,.,TRBJ2-1,TRBV7-9
ASSWARDSYSETQY,.,TRBJ2-5,TRBV7-9
ATSDLQASGGYNEQF,.,TRBJ2-1,TRBV24-1
ASSFQRDAAYNEQF,.,TRBJ2-1,TRBV6-5
ASSPTTVNYGYT,.,TRBJ1-2,TRBV5-1
AISPGTDNSPLH,TRBD1,TRBJ1-6,TRBV10-3
ASSLPEGPNEQF,.,TRBJ2-1,TRBV5-1
SARTGGVYNEQF,TRBD1,TRBJ2-1,TRBV20-1
ASSQDQGLAKNIQY,.,TRBJ2-4,TRBV4-1
ATSRGKATNTGELF,.,TRBJ2-2,TRBV15
ATPTVLNEQF,.,TRBJ2-1,TRBV21-1
ASTPTDRGGDEQY,TRBD1,TRBJ2-7,TRBV28
ASSPTGFNEQF,TRBD1,TRBJ2-1,TRBV5-5
ASSNTVNTEAF,.,TRBJ1-1,TRBV11-2
ASINRRTTNNEQF,.,TRBJ2-1,TRBV7-9